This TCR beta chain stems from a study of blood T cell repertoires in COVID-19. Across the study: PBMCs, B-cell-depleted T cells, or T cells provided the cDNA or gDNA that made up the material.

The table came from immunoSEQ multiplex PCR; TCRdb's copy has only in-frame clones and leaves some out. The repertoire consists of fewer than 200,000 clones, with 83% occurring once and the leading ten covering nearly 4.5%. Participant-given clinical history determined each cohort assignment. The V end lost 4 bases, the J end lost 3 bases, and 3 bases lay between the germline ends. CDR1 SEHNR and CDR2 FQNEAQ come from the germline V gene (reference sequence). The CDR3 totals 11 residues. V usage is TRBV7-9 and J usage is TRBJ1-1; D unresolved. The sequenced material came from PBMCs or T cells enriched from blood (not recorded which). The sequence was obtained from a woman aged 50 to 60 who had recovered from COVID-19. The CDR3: CASSSDTEAFF. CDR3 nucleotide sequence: TGTGCCAGCAGCTCGGACACTGAAGCTTTCTTT.